This TCR beta chain was documented in a study of molecular identifiers for immune sequencing clone quantification. From the PCR reads, TCRdb called clonotypes with MiXCR, one entry per CDR3 protein. The data contain a few hundred thousand distinct CDR3 sequences, about 22% of them seen just once; the ten biggest clones take up approximately 0.74%. CDR1 and CDR2 from the germline V gene are PRHDT and FYEKMQ (reference sequence). This CDR3 spans 17 amino acids. Germline trimming cut 4 bases from V and 0 bases from J; bases unmatched to any gene: 11. This chain joins TRBV13 and TRBJ1-1, with 7 nucleotides matching TRBD1. The TCR originated in a human donor in good health. Some libraries in this study had Jurkat cell RNA spiked in. Sequenced sample: naive CD8+ T cells from blood, with Jurkat cell RNA spiked in. Subset indicated: FACS-sorted CD8+CD4-CCR7+CD45RA+ naive T cells. As DNA, the CDR3 is TGTGCCAGCAGCTACGGGGCGGACAGGCCATTGAACACTGAAGCTTTCTTT. Amino acids: CASSYGADRPLNTEAFF.